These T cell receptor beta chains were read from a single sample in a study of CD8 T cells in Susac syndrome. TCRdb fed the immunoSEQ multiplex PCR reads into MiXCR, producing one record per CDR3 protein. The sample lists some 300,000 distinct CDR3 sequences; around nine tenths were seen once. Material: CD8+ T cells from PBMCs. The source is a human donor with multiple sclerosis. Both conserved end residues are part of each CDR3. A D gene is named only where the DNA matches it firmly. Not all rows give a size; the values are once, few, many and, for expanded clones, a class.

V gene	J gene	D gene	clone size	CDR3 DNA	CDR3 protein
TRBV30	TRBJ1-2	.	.	TGTGCCTGGAGTGCGAAGGAAGGAGACTATGGCTACACCTTC	CAWSAKEGDYGYTF
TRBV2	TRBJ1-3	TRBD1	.	TGTGCCGGACAGGCCGGGATCTCCTCTGGAAACACCATATATTTT	CAGQAGISSGNTIYF
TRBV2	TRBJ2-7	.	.	TGTGCCAGCAGTGAAGGGGACTTCGATATCTACGAGCAGTACTTC	CASSEGDFDIYEQYF
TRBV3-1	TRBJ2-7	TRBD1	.	TGTGCCAGCAGCTCGGACAGGTCAGGCTACGAGCAGTACTTC	CASSSDRSGYEQYF
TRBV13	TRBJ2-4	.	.	TGTGCCAGCAGCCTAAGGGGGCGCGGGACCAAAAACATTCAGTACTTC	CASSLRGRGTKNIQYF
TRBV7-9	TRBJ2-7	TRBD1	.	TGTGCCAGCAGGGGGGACAGGGACCCCTACGAGCAGTACTTC	CASRGDRDPYEQYF
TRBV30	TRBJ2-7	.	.	TGTGCCTGGAGTGTTCCCGGACGGCGCGAGCAGTACTTC	CAWSVPGRREQYF
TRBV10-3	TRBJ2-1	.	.	TGTGCCATCAGTGGGCCCCGGGACGGACCCTACAATGAGCAGTTCTTC	CAISGPRDGPYNEQFF
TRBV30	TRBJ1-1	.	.	TGTGCCTGGAATGAAGGGGGTAGGACTGAAGCTTTCTTT	CAWNEGGRTEAFF
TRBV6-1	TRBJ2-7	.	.	TGTGCCAGCAGTGACAGGTTCTCCTACGAGCAGTACTTC	CASSDRFSYEQYF
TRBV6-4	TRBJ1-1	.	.	TGTGCCAGCAGTGAGTTCCGATCAACTGAAGCTTTCTTT	CASSEFRSTEAFF
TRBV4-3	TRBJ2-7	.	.	TGCGCCAGCAGCCTAGCGGTTGGGGCCTACGAGCAGTACTTC	CASSLAVGAYEQYF
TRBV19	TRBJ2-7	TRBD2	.	TGTGCCAGTAGTATTACTGGAGGGACTAGCGCATACGAGCAGTACTTC	CASSITGGTSAYEQYF
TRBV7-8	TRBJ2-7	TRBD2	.	TGTGCCAGCAGTCCCATAGCGGGGACGACCTACGAGCAGTACTTC	CASSPIAGTTYEQYF
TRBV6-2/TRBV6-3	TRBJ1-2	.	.	TGTGCCAGCAGTTACTCGACTCCAGGGCGCTATGGCTACACCTTC	CASSYSTPGRYGYTF
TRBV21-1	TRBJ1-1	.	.	TGTGCCAGCAGCGAAGACAGGGCGGGGGACACTGAAGCTTTCTTT	CASSEDRAGDTEAFF
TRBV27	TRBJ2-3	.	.	TGTGCCAGCAGTTTACTCGAGAGCACAGATACGCAGTATTTT	CASSLLESTDTQYF
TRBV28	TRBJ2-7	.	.	TGTGCCAGCAGTTTCCACGGGGCTGGATCGTACGAGCAGTACTTC	CASSFHGAGSYEQYF
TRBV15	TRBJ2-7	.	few	TGTGCCACGGGCCGGGTAGAATTTCCCTACGAGCAGTACTTC	CATGRVEFPYEQYF
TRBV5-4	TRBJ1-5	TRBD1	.	TGTGCCAGCAGCTTGGCCCGACAGGGGTCTGATTATCAGCCCCAGCATTTT	CASSLARQGSDYQPQHF
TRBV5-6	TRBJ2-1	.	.	TGTGCCAGCACCTCAGGAGTCTCTGGCTTGATAGAGCAGTTCTTC	CASTSGVSGLIEQFF
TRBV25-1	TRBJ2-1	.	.	TGTGCCAGCAGTGACACCGCCATAGACAATGAGCAGTTCTTC	CASSDTAIDNEQFF
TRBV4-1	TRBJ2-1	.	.	TGCGCCAGCAGCCAAGACCGCGCGGTCCCCTACAATGAGCAGTTCTTC	CASSQDRAVPYNEQFF
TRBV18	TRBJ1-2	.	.	TGTGCCAGCTCACCACCCCCCGGTGGAGAGGGGAAAGGCTACACCTTC	CASSPPPGGEGKGYTF
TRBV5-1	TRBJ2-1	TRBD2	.	TGCGCCAGCACTCCGACTAGCGGGCCCAATGAGCAGTTCTTC	CASTPTSGPNEQFF
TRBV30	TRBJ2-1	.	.	TGTGCCTGGAGTGGTACAGGAGCCGAGCAGTTCTTC	CAWSGTGAEQFF
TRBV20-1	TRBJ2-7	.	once	TGCAGTGCTAGAGATGAGTGGAGTAGCGGAGGTTACGAGCAGTACTTC	CSARDEWSSGGYEQYF
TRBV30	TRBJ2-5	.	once	TGTGCCGTTGTATGGCTAGCGCAAGAGACCCAGTACTTC	CAVVWLAQETQYF
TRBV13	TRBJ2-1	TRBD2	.	TGTGCCAGCAGCTCCACTAGCGGGGGTCACAATGAGCAGTTCTTC	CASSSTSGGHNEQFF
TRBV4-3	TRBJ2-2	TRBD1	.	TGCGCCAGCAGCCAAACGGGACAGGGAGTTATCGGGGAGCTGTTTTTT	CASSQTGQGVIGELFF
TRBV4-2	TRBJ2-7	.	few	TGTGCCAGCAGCCAAGGGGGGCGGGCCTACGAGCAGTACTTC	CASSQGGRAYEQYF
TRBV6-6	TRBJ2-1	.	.	TGTGCCAGCAGAATTTTGGCGGACAATGAGCAGTTCTTC	CASRILADNEQFF
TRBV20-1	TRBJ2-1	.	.	TGCAGTGCCGCTCTTAGGGGCAATGAGCAGTTCTTC	CSAALRGNEQFF
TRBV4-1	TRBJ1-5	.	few	TGCGCCAGCAGCCAAGGAAGGGGCCTGCAGCCCCAGCATTTT	CASSQGRGLQPQHF
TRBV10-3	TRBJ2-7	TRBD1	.	TGTGCCATCAGGGGGGACAGGGGGTTGTCCTACGAGCAGTACTTC	CAIRGDRGLSYEQYF
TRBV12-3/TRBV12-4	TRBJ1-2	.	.	TGTGCCAGCAGTACAGGGTATGGCTACACCTTC	CASSTGYGYTF
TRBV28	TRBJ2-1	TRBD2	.	TGTGCCAGCAGTTTTGGGGCTAGCGGGATCTGCAATGAGCAGTTCTTC	CASSFGASGICNEQFF
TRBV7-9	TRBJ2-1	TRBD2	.	TGTGCCAGCAGCCCGGGACTAGCGATCCATGAGCAGTTCTTC	CASSPGLAIHEQFF
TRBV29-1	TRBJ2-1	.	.	TGCACGGGGAGAGGGAGTAATGAGCAGTTCTTC	CTGRGSNEQFF
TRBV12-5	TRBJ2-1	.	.	TGTGCTAGTGGTTCCCTCGGGACTCAACTCAATGAGCAGTTCTTC	CASGSLGTQLNEQFF
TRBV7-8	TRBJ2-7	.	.	TGTGCCAGCAGCTTGAAACAGGGTGTAGCCTCGTACTTC	CASSLKQGVASYF
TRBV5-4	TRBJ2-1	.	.	TGTGCCAGCAGCTTGGTTGGTGACTCCTACAATGAGCAGTTCTTC	CASSLVGDSYNEQFF
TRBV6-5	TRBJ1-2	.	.	TGTGCCAGCAGATGGACATCGATGGACTATGGCTACACCTTC	CASRWTSMDYGYTF
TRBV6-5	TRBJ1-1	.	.	TGTGCCAGCAGTTACTCCGGCGGGGACACTGAAGCTTTCTTT	CASSYSGGDTEAFF
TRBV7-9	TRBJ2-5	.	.	TGTGCCAGCAGCTCCACCCTAGGGGGAACGCAGACCCAGTACTTC	CASSSTLGGTQTQYF
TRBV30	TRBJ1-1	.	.	TGTGCCTGGAGTTATTCCGGCGGACCGGGCCCAGGAGCTTTCTTT	CAWSYSGGPGPGAFF
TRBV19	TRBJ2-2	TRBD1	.	TGTGCCAGTATGTGGACAGGGAACACCGGGGAGCTGTTTTTT	CASMWTGNTGELFF
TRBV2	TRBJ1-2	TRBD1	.	TGTGCCAGCAGTGACCCCGCGGGACAGGCTTATGGCTACACCTTC	CASSDPAGQAYGYTF
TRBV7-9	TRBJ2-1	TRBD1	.	TGTGCCAGCAGGGGACCCGGGACAGGGACTTTCAATGAGCAGTTCTTC	CASRGPGTGTFNEQFF
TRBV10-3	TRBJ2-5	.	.	TGTGCCATCAGTGACCCCCCCGGGGGTCAAGAGACCCAGTACTTC	CAISDPPGGQETQYF
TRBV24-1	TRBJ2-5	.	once	TGTGCCACCAGCTGGGGCGGGGAGACCCAGTACTTC	CATSWGGETQYF
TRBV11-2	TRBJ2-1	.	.	TGTGCCAGCAGCTTTGGTCACAATGAGCAGTTCTTC	CASSFGHNEQFF